The next 22 T cell receptor beta chains were all read from a single sample in a study of blood T cell repertoires in COVID-19. TCRdb's copy holds only in-frame clones and misses some; the assay was immunoSEQ multiplex PCR. Of over 200,000 clones in the sample, roughly 85% were seen once. The material sequenced was PBMCs or T cells enriched from blood (not recorded which). Source of these receptors: a middle-aged man who had recovered from COVID-19.

The chain carries TRBV23-1 and TRBJ2-2, with D unclear. TRBV23-1 falls under the ORF class, with uncertain function. The CDR3 contains 17 residues. V was trimmed by 0 bases and J by 4 bases, leaving 15 bases between them. For the CDR3, the DNA is TGCGCCAGCAGTCAATCTAGGCGAACAGACCCCACCGGGGAGCTGTTTTTT. Amino acid sequence: CASSQSRRTDPTGELFF.

The chain links TRBV5-1 to TRBJ2-3; 7 bases map to TRBD2. Germline CDR1 and CDR2: SGHRS and YFSETQ. The CDR3 sequence is 12 residues long. J was trimmed by 4 bases and V by 5 bases; bases with no gene match: 1. CDR3 loop: CASSSGSDTQYF. CDR3 nucleotides: TGCGCCAGCAGTAGCGGGTCAGATACGCAGTATTTT. Together with reference TRBV5-1 and TRBJ2-3, the CDR3 gives the full variable domain: KAGVTQTPRYLIKTRGQQVTLSCSPISGHRSVSWYQQTPGQGLQFLFEYFSETQRNKGNFPGRFSGRQFSNSRSEMNVSTLELGDSALYLCASSSGSDTQYFGPGTRLTVL.

CDR3: CASSPGYEQYF. The DNA for the CDR3 is TGTGCCAGCAGCCCGGGCTACGAGCAGTACTTC. The rearrangement links TRBV28 to TRBJ2-7; D is undetermined. Trimming shortened V by 6 bases and J by 3 bases, and 6 bases separated the two germline ends. Germline V gene data show CDR1 as MDHEN and CDR2 as SYDVKM. The CDR3 covers 11 residues.

The chain recombines TRBV5-1 with TRBJ2-7; 10 positions match TRBD2. The germline gives CDR1 SGHRS, CDR2 YFSETQ. With V trimmed by 6 bases and J by 0 bases, 6 bases remained unmatched. This CDR3 has 15 residues. The CDR3 nucleotides read TGCGCCAGCACTAGCGGGAGTCGCAGCTCCTACGAGCAGTACTTC. Translated: CASTSGSRSSYEQYF. Full variable domain (rest looked up from reference TRBV5-1 and TRBJ2-7): KAGVTQTPRYLIKTRGQQVTLSCSPISGHRSVSWYQQTPGQGLQFLFEYFSETQRNKGNFPGRFSGRQFSNSRSEMNVSTLELGDSALYLCASTSGSRSSYEQYFGPGTRLTVT.

This clone has only a few counts. This chain links TRBV3-1 (or the pseudogene TRBV3-2) with TRBJ2-5; tentative D call: TRBD2 (5 bases). The CDR3 contains 16 residues. Trimming took off 1 base at V and 5 bases at J, with 17 bases between the two ends. CDR1 is LGHDT, CDR2 YNNKEL, per germline (reference sequence). CDR3 residues: CASSQGPGLRRETQYF. CDR3 nucleotides: TGTGCCAGCAGCCAAGGACCGGGTCTCAGGAGGGAGACCCAGTACTTC.

Turning to this clone: One end of the junction does not line up with germline, which may come from a read error. This chain uses TRBV29-1 with TRBJ1-1, with no clear D. The CDR3 length is 12 residues. The germline gives CDR1 SQVTM, CDR2 ANQGSEA. CDR3 in DNA: TGCAGCGTTAAAGACGGGAACACTGAAGCTTTCTTT. Translating gives CSVKDGNTEAFF. Combining the CDR3 with reference TRBV29-1 and TRBJ1-1 gives the whole variable domain SAVISQKPSRDICQRGTSLTIQCQVDSQVTMMFWYRQQPGQSLTLIATANQGSEATYESGFVIDKFPISRPNLTFSTLTVSNMSPEDSSIYLCSVKDGNTEAFFGQGTRLTVV.

J is TRBJ2-5 and V is TRBV5-1; D is ambiguous. The CDR3 totals 12 residues. CDR1 and CDR2 (germline): SGHRS, YFSETQ. Trimming cost V 4 bases and J 2 bases, with 6 bases left between them. The CDR3 bases are TGCGCCAGCAGCGTATCTCAAGAGACCCAGTACTTC. Amino acids: CASSVSQETQYF.

This chain joins TRBV12-5 and TRBJ1-4, with no clear D. V was clipped by 0 bases and J by 8 bases, with 4 bases between them. CDR3 size: 12 residues. The germline gives CDR1 LGHNT, CDR2 FRNRAP. In DNA form, the CDR3 reads TGTGCTAGTGGTTTGGTCCTCGAAAAACTGTTTTTT. Translating it yields CASGLVLEKLFF.

V and J are TRBV11-3 and TRBJ2-7; TRBD2 aligns across 7 bases. The germline V gene encodes CDR1 SGHNT and CDR2 YENEEA. V was pared by 5 bases and J by 2 bases, with 9 bases of the junction left unmatched. The CDR3 length is 15 residues. The CDR3 nucleotides are TGTGCCAGCAGCCCCCGGGGGGACGGCACCTACGAGCAGTACTTC. It yields the protein CASSPRGDGTYEQYF.

The chain joins TRBV12-3 or TRBV12-4 to TRBJ1-1; D remains ambiguous. The CDR3 contains 12 residues. The V end lost 6 bases, the J end lost 3 bases, and 8 bases lay between the germline ends. The CDR3 sequence: CASRSGYTEAFF. The DNA for the CDR3 is TGTGCCAGCAGGTCAGGATACACTGAAGCTTTCTTT.

This chain joins TRBV29-1 and TRBJ2-3; D may be TRBD2 (6 bases). V was cut by 3 bases and J by 3 bases, with 13 bases left in between. This CDR3 region has 14 residues. Germline lookup yields CDR1 SQVTM and CDR2 ANQGSEA. The CDR3 spells CSVERPGGTDTQYF. CDR3 nucleotides: TGCAGCGTTGAGAGGCCTGGGGGGACAGATACGCAGTATTTT.

V gene TRBV7-2 combines with J gene TRBJ2-7; TRBD2 matches 9 bases. Trimming took 2 bases from V and 5 from J; bases not matched to a gene: 7. Germline CDR1 SGHTA, CDR2 FQGNSA. The CDR3 has 15 amino acids. CDR3 DNA: TGTGCCAGCAGCTTAATGGCGGGAGGGCCCAACGAGCAGTACTTC. It encodes CASSLMAGGPNEQYF.

This chain joins TRBV4-3 and TRBJ1-2, with D unclear. The germline CDR1 and CDR2 sequences are LGHNA and YSLEER. With 0 bases removed from V and 0 bases from J, the gap between germline ends came to 17 bases. The CDR3 length is 18 residues. The CDR3 DNA reads as TGCGCCAGCAGCCAAGAGGGCTACAATACCCAAGCTAACTATGGCTACACCTTC. It yields the protein CASSQEGYNTQANYGYTF.

This clone was seen only once. This chain uses TRBV30 with TRBJ1-6; TRBD1 matches at 9 bases. CDR3 length equals 15 residues. J was trimmed by 7 bases and V by 0 bases; bases with no gene match: 4. Germline V CDR1 and CDR2: GTSNPN, SVGIG (reference sequence). The CDR3 sequence: CAWSVRQGVNSPLHF. For the CDR3, the DNA is TGTGCCTGGAGTGTACGACAGGGGGTCAATTCACCCCTCCACTTT.

The V gene is TRBV30, the J gene TRBJ1-1; 7 nucleotides match TRBD1. With 3 bases clipped from V and 0 bases from J, the junction kept 7 bases outside the gene matches. Per germline, CDR1 GTSNPN and CDR2 SVGIG (reference sequence). The CDR3 runs 15 residues. The chain's CDR3 is CAWSPLTGMNTEAFF. In DNA, the CDR3 is TGTGCCTGGAGCCCGCTGACAGGGATGAACACTGAAGCTTTCTTT.

This clone was counted a few times. V gene TRBV13 combines with J gene TRBJ1-4, with D uncertain. Trimming stripped 0 bases from V and 8 bases from J, with 13 bases between. This CDR3 has 15 residues. Germline V CDR1 and CDR2: PRHDT, FYEKMQ (reference sequence). CDR3 sequence reads: CASSLGWQVPEKLFF. In DNA, the CDR3 is TGTGCCAGCAGCTTAGGGTGGCAGGTGCCCGAAAAACTGTTTTTT. Looking up the rest from reference TRBV13 and TRBJ1-4 gives the full variable domain: AAGVIQSPRHLIKEKRETATLKCYPIPRHDTVYWYQQGPGQDPQFLISFYEKMQSDKGSIPDRFSAQQFSDYHSELNMSSLELGDSALYFCASSLGWQVPEKLFFGSGTQLSVL.

This chain uses TRBV28 with TRBJ1-5; D is perhaps TRBD1 (5 bases). Germline CDR1 and CDR2: MDHEN and SYDVKM. The V end was cut by 3 bases, the J end by 5 bases, with 8 bases between. The CDR3 runs 13 residues. The CDR3 loop reads CASSFAGYQPQHF. For the CDR3, the DNA is TGTGCCAGCAGTTTCGCAGGGTATCAGCCCCAGCATTTT.

The chain employs TRBV19 and TRBJ2-1; TRBD1 might be the D (6 bases). The CDR3 sequence is 14 residues long. Trimming stripped 6 bases from V and 4 bases from J, with 13 bases between. Germline V gene sequence: CDR1 LNHDA, CDR2 SQIVND (reference sequence). In DNA form, the CDR3 reads TGTGCCAGTAGCCAGGGGTCAATTTACAATGAGCAGTTCTTC. It encodes CASSQGSIYNEQFF.

CDR3 region: CASGRQGAQETQYF. CDR3 nucleotide sequence: TGTGCCAGCGGACGACAGGGGGCCCAAGAGACCCAGTACTTC. The rearrangement uses TRBV7-9 and TRBJ2-5, with TRBD1 matching over 10 bases. V lost 8 bases to trimming and J lost 1 base; unmatched junction nucleotides: 4. The CDR3 has 14 residues. The germline CDR1 and CDR2 sequences are SEHNR and FQNEAQ (reference sequence).

J is TRBJ1-2 and V is TRBV3-1 (or the pseudogene TRBV3-2), with D possibly being TRBD1 (6 bases). The V end lost 6 bases, the J end lost 4 bases, and 15 bases lay between the germline ends. The germline CDR1 and CDR2 sequences are LGHDT and YNNKEL (reference sequence). The CDR3 has 14 amino acids. CDR3 coding DNA: TGTGCCAGCAGTCGATACAGGGATGGCTATGGCTACACCTTC. Protein sequence: CASSRYRDGYGYTF.

The chain joins TRBV15 to TRBJ1-4; 7 bases are a match to TRBD1. V shed 5 bases and J 3 bases; nucleotides not matched to a gene: 3. Germline V gene data show CDR1 as LNHNV and CDR2 as YYDKDF (reference sequence). The CDR3 contains 14 residues. For the CDR3, the DNA is TGTGCCACCAGCCCGACAGGGCCTAATGAAAAACTGTTTTTT. It encodes CATSPTGPNEKLFF. The full variable domain, in which reference TRBV15 and TRBJ1-4 provide the parts outside the CDR3, is DAMVIQNPRYQVTQFGKPVTLSCSQTLNHNVMYWYQQKSSQAPKLLFHYYDKDFNNEADTPDNFQSRRPNTSFCFLDIRSPGLGDTAMYLCATSPTGPNEKLFFGSGTQLSVL.

The V gene is TRBV7-9, the J gene TRBJ2-7; unclear D gene. CDR1 is SEHNR, CDR2 FQNEAQ, per germline (reference sequence). The V end lost 4 bases, the J end lost 5 bases, and 9 bases lay between the germline ends. The CDR3 has 12 amino acids. The CDR3 nucleotides are TGTGCCAGCAGCTCAGGCCCCGACGAGCAGTACTTC. Translating it yields CASSSGPDEQYF.